The table lists the clone carrying this T cell receptor beta chain with many counts. Its target is not known. This entry is derived from a study of regulatory T cells in long-lasting Graves disease. Findings and limits, study-wide: The study found persistent patients shared more public clonotypes (over 2,500) than new patients (nearly 1,000).

Trimming removed 4 bases at V and 0 bases at J, with 13 bases between. The germline V gene encodes CDR1 SGDLS and CDR2 YYNGEE. This CDR3 has 16 amino acids. Sample time point: newly diagnosed GD, antithyroid drugs for less than 3 months. From RNA extracted from PBMCs, the TCR library was made. Library construction for TCR beta used iRepertoire HTBI primers and Arm-PCR of CDR3 regions. In the study's own analysis: Across all samples, approximately 68 TRBV segments and 11 to 15 TRBJ segments were identified. TCRdb re-derived calls from the multiplex PCR reads in MiXCR, one entry per CDR3 protein. The V and J calls, along with clone size, are taken from TCRdb and not from the paper's own processing. The data show about 440,000 distinct CDR3 sequences, less than 20% seen once. The data also belong to a second study, concerning T cells in Graves' hyperthyroidism and ophthalmopathy. From that second work: Exclusion criteria comprised uncontrolled infection, other autoimmune disease, pregnancy or lactation.

The sequence was obtained from a woman aged 25 to 39 with Graves disease. V usage is TRBV9 and J usage is TRBJ2-2; no firm D call. The sequenced sample was peripheral blood mononuclear cells (PBMCs), obtained at new diagnosis, from a patient treated with antithyroid drugs. The DNA of the CDR3 is TGTGCCAGCAGCCCCCATGGGCACGCGAACACCGGGGAGCTGTTTTTT. This codes for CASSPHGHANTGELFF.